The table lists the clone carrying this T cell receptor (beta chain) with a few counts. These data belong to a study of T cells in Graves' hyperthyroidism and ophthalmopathy. Turning to the study itself: Peripheral blood was obtained at initial diagnosis, preceding any treatment.

Uncontrolled infection, other autoimmune disease, pregnancy or lactation barred patients from enrollment. From RNA transcripts, TCR beta CDR3 regions were amplified. Researchers ran a first-round RT-PCR on the TCR CDR3 using the HTBI primer set. TCRdb used MiXCR to reprocess the multiplex PCR reads, holding one entry per CDR3 protein. This sample has under 350,000 distinct CDR3 sequences, with 15% to 20% found just once. The TCR sequence derives from a woman aged 55-70 years with Graves' ophthalmopathy. The sample comprised blood.

CDR3 sequence reads: CASSQEWRRAGEKLFF. CDR3 in DNA: TGCGCCAGCAGCCAAGAATGGAGACGGGCGGGTGAAAAACTGTTTTTT. The chain couples TRBV4-3 to TRBJ1-4; no clear D gene. This CDR3 comprises 16 residues. In germline, CDR1 is LGHNA, CDR2 YSLEER. The germline V and J ends were trimmed by 0 bases and 7 bases, with 15 bases remaining between them.